Shown below are 31 T cell receptor beta chains from a single sample sequenced in a study of beta chain features in type 1 diabetes. General study findings and limits: Within each of all four CD4+ subsets, Type 1 diabetes patients had TCRB CDR3s that were moderately but significantly shorter.

For these receptors, no antigen is known. The entirety of the isolated RNA underwent reverse transcription, so expressed TCRB transcripts were sequenced. Profiling relied on immunoSEQ multiplex PCR, and the TCRdb table lists in-frame clones only, not all of them. This table holds hundreds of thousands of clones, over 11% found once. Sequencing was performed on naive CD4+ T cells from blood. Every receptor here comes from a man aged 18 to 29 with type 1 diabetes.

The chain is built from TRBV6-5 and TRBJ2-3; D gene ambiguous. The CDR3 is 13 amino acids. Germline CDR1 reads MNHEY; CDR2 reads SVGAGI. V lost 2 bases and J lost 4, with 7 bases in between. CDR3 nucleotides: TGTGCCAGCAGTTACAGGGTCGCAGATACGCAGTATTTT. Amino acids: CASSYRVADTQYF.

The chain combines TRBV2 with TRBJ1-4; the match to TRBD1 covers 7 bases. The J segment lost 2 bases and the V segment lost 4 bases, leaving 1 base of the junction unmatched. Germline CDR1 and CDR2: SNHLY and FYNNEI. The CDR3 extends over 14 amino acids. CDR3 in DNA: TGTGCCAGCAGTGTGACAGGGACTAATGAAAAACTGTTTTTT. Translating it yields CASSVTGTNEKLFF.

The rearrangement joins TRBV6-6 to TRBJ2-5; 9 bases are shared with TRBD2. Germline CDR1 MNHNY, CDR2 SVGAGI (reference sequence). The CDR3 length is 15 residues. Trimming at V came to 7 bases and at J to 2 bases, leaving 8 bases not matched to a gene. This CDR3 is CASKQREVSQETQYF. CDR3 sequence (DNA): TGTGCCAGCAAGCAGCGGGAGGTTTCTCAAGAGACCCAGTACTTC.

This chain uses TRBV28 with TRBJ2-5; D assignment may be TRBD1 or TRBD2 (5 bases each). V was clipped by 9 bases and J by 2 bases, with 10 bases between them. The CDR3 loop spans 12 amino acids. CDR1 is MDHEN and CDR2 is SYDVKM in the germline V gene. CDR3 region: CASTRGQETQYF. CDR3 in DNA: TGTGCCAGTACGAGGGGTCAAGAGACCCAGTACTTC.

This clone has a handful of counts. This chain joins TRBV7-9 and TRBJ2-1; D uncertain. Trimming stripped 5 bases from V and 8 bases from J, with 13 bases between. Germline CDR1 and CDR2: SEHNR and FQNEAQ (reference sequence). The CDR3 runs 13 residues. CDR3 region: CASSPLGYDEQFF. DNA of the CDR3: TGTGCCAGCAGCCCACTGGGATACGATGAGCAGTTCTTC.

The V call is TRBV7-2, the J call TRBJ2-3, with 8 bases lining up with TRBD1. Germline V gene lookup returns CDR1 SGHTA and CDR2 FQGNSA. The CDR3 contains 15 residues. V lost 3 bases to trimming and J lost 3 bases; unmatched junction nucleotides: 5. The CDR3 nucleotides read TGTGCCAGCAGCTTTTTTCAGGGGGCGACAGATACGCAGTATTTT. This encodes CASSFFQGATDTQYF.

The sample holds a few counts of this clone. The chain links TRBV4-1 to TRBJ2-3, with TRBD1 as a possible D gene (7 bases). V lost 2 bases, J lost 7 bases, and 16 bases lay in between. Germline CDR1 MGHRA, CDR2 YSYEKL. This CDR3 has 15 residues. CDR3 sequence reads: CASSQPRQGGNTQYF. CDR3 nucleotides: TGCGCCAGCAGCCAACCCCGACAGGGAGGTAATACGCAGTATTTT.

CDR3 coding DNA: TGTGCCAGCAGCCCTACCGGTGATGAGCAGTTCTTC. Translated, it gives CASSPTGDEQFF. The chain uses TRBV9 and TRBJ2-1; no clear D. Germline-derived CDR1 and CDR2 are SGDLS and YYNGEE. V was trimmed by 4 bases and J by 8 bases, leaving 10 bases between them. The CDR3 extends over 12 amino acids.

This chain connects TRBV12-2 to TRBJ1-3. TRBV12-2 is shown as a pseudogene. The CDR3 sequence is 13 residues long. The CDR3 DNA sequence: TGTGCAAGTCGCTTCCCGTGTAGAAACACCATATATTTT. It translates to CASRFPCRNTIYF.

The sample holds a few counts of this clone. The rearrangement uses TRBV19 and TRBJ2-5; 7 bases fit TRBD1. This CDR3 region has 17 residues. Germline V gene data show CDR1 as LNHDA and CDR2 as SQIVND (reference sequence). Losses at the gene ends were 0 bases for V and 2 bases for J; bases not matched to a gene: 9. CDR3 nucleotides: TGTGCCAGTAGTATAGACCCGCCTCCGGGACAGCAAGAGACCCAGTACTTC. Its protein is CASSIDPPPGQQETQYF.

The CDR3 DNA is TGCAGCGTTGTCCCCGGACAGGGACTCTACGAGCAGTACTTC. Amino acids: CSVVPGQGLYEQYF. The V gene is TRBV29-1, the J gene TRBJ2-7; 8 bases line up with TRBD1. From germline, CDR1 is SQVTM and CDR2 ANQGSEA. CDR3 length: 14 residues. The V and J ends lost 4 bases and 3 bases, in that order; junction bases with no gene match: 8.

Only a few counts were recorded for this clone. The chain combines TRBV4-1 with TRBJ1-2, with 8 bases matching TRBD1. CDR1 and CDR2 from the germline V gene are MGHRA and YSYEKL. Trimming took 1 base from V and 4 from J; bases not matched to a gene: 5. The CDR3 sequence is 15 residues long. CDR3 sequence reads: CASSQGQGPGYGYTF. Here the CDR3 DNA reads TGCGCCAGCAGCCAAGGACAGGGGCCCGGCTATGGCTACACCTTC.

The gene calls are TRBV27 and TRBJ2-5, with D possibly called TRBD1 or TRBD2 (5 bases each). The germline CDR1 and CDR2 sequences are MNHEY and SMNVEV (reference sequence). V lost 5 bases and J lost 3, with 13 bases in between. The CDR3 is made up of 14 amino acids. The CDR3 spells CASSPRRGEETQYF. CDR3 sequence (DNA): TGTGCCAGCAGTCCCCGCCGAGGGGAAGAGACCCAGTACTTC.

This rearrangement joins TRBV30 to TRBJ1-4, with D possibly being TRBD1 (6 bases). V was shortened by 0 bases and J by 8 bases, with 16 bases between the two germline ends. The V gene's germline CDR1 is GTSNPN and CDR2 SVGIG (reference sequence). CDR3 length equals 15 residues. The CDR3 DNA reads TGTGCCTGGAGTGTACCCCAGGGGACGTACGAAAAACTGTTTTTT. This gives the protein CAWSVPQGTYEKLFF.

A few counts support this clone. The rearrangement links TRBV11-2 to TRBJ2-4, with D maybe TRBD2 (5 bases). From germline, CDR1 is SGHAT and CDR2 FQNNGV. V lost 1 base to trimming and J lost 7 bases, with 11 bases between them. The CDR3 consists of 14 residues. The CDR3 nucleotides are TGTGCCAGCAGCTTAGGTTCAGGCGGGAACATTCAGTACTTC. This codes for CASSLGSGGNIQYF.

The V call is TRBV29-1, the J call TRBJ2-7, with D tentatively TRBD1 (5 bases). Germline CDR1 and CDR2: SQVTM and ANQGSEA. With 7 bases removed from V and 0 bases from J, the gap between germline ends came to 13 bases. This CDR3 has 13 residues. CDR3 DNA sequence: TGCAGCGCTAAGGACATCGGCTCCTACGAGCAGTACTTC. It encodes CSAKDIGSYEQYF.

Points on this clone: Within the sample, other DNA sequences also encode this same CDR3. The rearrangement joins TRBV7-9 to TRBJ1-5, with no clear D. This CDR3 contains 12 residues. The ends were cut back, 2 bases at V and 6 bases at J, with 5 bases in the middle. Germline V gene sequence: CDR1 SEHNR, CDR2 FQNEAQ (reference sequence). CDR3 nucleotide sequence: TGTGCCAGCAGCTTAATATCTCAGCCCCAGCATTTT. This translates into CASSLISQPQHF.

This clone came up a few times. This chain links TRBV6-6 with TRBJ1-1; D remains ambiguous. V lost 0 bases, J lost 0 bases, and 8 bases lay in between. The CDR3 covers 15 residues. Germline assignment: CDR1 MNHNY and CDR2 SVGAGI (reference sequence). In nucleotides, the CDR3 is TGTGCCAGCAGTTACTCGGGCAGGATGAACACTGAAGCTTTCTTT. This codes for CASSYSGRMNTEAFF.

The rearrangement links TRBV27 to TRBJ1-6; TRBD1 is a possible D gene (6 bases). From germline, CDR1 is MNHEY and CDR2 SMNVEV (reference sequence). Trimming pared 6 bases from V and 8 bases from J, leaving 23 bases between. This CDR3 has 17 residues. Here the CDR3 reads CASSFGDPGHSDSPLHF. CDR3 DNA sequence: TGTGCCAGCAGCTTTGGTGATCCGGGACATTCGGATTCACCCCTCCACTTT.

The chain employs TRBV15 and TRBJ1-4, with D maybe TRBD1 (5 bases). V gave up 5 bases and J gave up 2 bases, with 9 bases separating them. The CDR3 is 14 amino acids. Germline loops: CDR1 LNHNV, CDR2 YYDKDF (reference sequence). DNA for the CDR3: TGTGCCACCAGCTTGGGGGGGACTAATGAAAAACTGTTTTTT. Translation: CATSLGGTNEKLFF.

J is TRBJ1-2 and V is TRBV9, with 11 bases identical to TRBD1. The CDR3 is 15 residues long. The V segment lost 3 bases and the J segment 5 bases; nucleotides outside the gene matches: 6. Germline CDR1 SGDLS, CDR2 YYNGEE. This CDR3 reads CASSERTGGGYGYTF. The CDR3, as DNA: TGTGCCAGCAGCGAGAGGACAGGGGGCGGATATGGCTACACCTTC.

As to this clone: Other DNA sequences in the same sample also yield this CDR3. CDR3 sequence (DNA): TGTGCCTGGAGTCTTAACTACGAGCAGTACTTC. Translating gives CAWSLNYEQYF. J is TRBJ2-7 and V is TRBV30; D uncertain. Germline CDR1 reads GTSNPN; CDR2 reads SVGIG (reference sequence). The CDR3 runs to 11 residues. Trimming removed 2 bases from V and 3 bases from J, with 5 bases in between. The full variable domain, in which reference TRBV30 and TRBJ2-7 provide the parts outside the CDR3, is SQTIHQWPATLVQPVGSPLSLECTVEGTSNPNLYWYRQAAGRGLQLLFYSVGIGQISSEVPQNLSASRPQDRQFILSSKKLLLSDSGFYLCAWSLNYEQYFGPGTRLTVT.

This chain joins TRBV7-2 and TRBJ1-2, with 9 bases fitting TRBD1. There are 14 residues in the CDR3. The ends lost 8 bases at V and 2 bases at J; junction bases unmatched: 6. Per the germline V gene, CDR1 is SGHTA and CDR2 is FQGNSA. The CDR3 protein is CASGADRGNYGYTF. CDR3 in DNA: TGTGCCAGCGGCGCCGACAGGGGGAACTATGGCTACACCTTC.

This chain uses TRBV15 with TRBJ2-3, with 12 bases fitting TRBD2. The V segment lost 6 bases and the J segment 2 bases; nucleotides outside the gene matches: 6. CDR3 size: 16 residues. Looked up from germline, CDR1 is LNHNV and CDR2 is YYDKDF (reference sequence). The CDR3 region is CATSQRTSGATDTQYF. For the CDR3, the DNA is TGTGCCACCAGTCAGCGGACTAGCGGGGCCACAGATACGCAGTATTTT.

This clone was seen more than once but under ten times. Within the sample, other DNA sequences also encode this same CDR3. J is TRBJ1-2 and V is TRBV6-1; possibly TRBD1 for D (5 bases). CDR3 length equals 12 residues. CDR1 is MNHNS, CDR2 SASEGT, per germline. The V end lost 2 bases, the J end lost 4 bases, and 5 bases lay between the germline ends. The DNA for the CDR3 is TGTGCCAGCAGTGAACAGGGCTATGGCTACACCTTC. This sequence encodes CASSEQGYGYTF.

This clone was seen a handful of times. The rearrangement joins TRBV6-5 to TRBJ1-1; D uncertain. V was clipped by 2 bases and J by 9 bases, with 10 bases between them. CDR3 size: 12 residues. Germline V gives CDR1 MNHEY, CDR2 SVGAGI. CDR3 region: CASSYDGEKAFF. CDR3 bases: TGTGCCAGCAGTTACGACGGGGAGAAAGCTTTCTTT.

This chain links TRBV5-8 with TRBJ2-4, with 7 bases fitting TRBD2. After removal of 6 bases from V and 4 bases from J, the junction contained 7 bases not matched to a gene. The length of the CDR3 is 14 residues. CDR1 and CDR2 (germline): SGHTS, YDEGEE. CDR3 residues: CASTLGGNKNIQYF. The CDR3 nucleotides are TGTGCCAGCACCCTGGGAGGGAATAAAAACATTCAGTACTTC.

The chain uses TRBV7-9 and TRBJ2-3; a possible D gene is TRBD1 (5 bases). This CDR3 has 13 amino acids. Trimming took off 4 bases at V and 3 bases at J, with 8 bases between the two ends. CDR1 SEHNR and CDR2 FQNEAQ come from the germline V gene (reference sequence). CDR3 sequence (DNA): TGTGCCAGCAGCTCGGCAGGGACAGATACGCAGTATTTT. This gives the protein CASSSAGTDTQYF.

Here the CDR3 DNA reads TGTGCCAGCAGTTACTCGAGCGGGGTAGGAGAGACCCAGTACTTC. This translates into CASSYSSGVGETQYF. The chain joins TRBV6-6 to TRBJ2-5; 7 nucleotides line up with TRBD2. The CDR3 is 15 amino acids. The ends lost 0 bases at V and 4 bases at J; junction bases unmatched: 5. The germline gives CDR1 MNHNY, CDR2 SVGAGI (reference sequence).

This chain links TRBV4-3 with TRBJ1-6; tentatively, D is TRBD1 (5 bases). The germline V gene encodes CDR1 LGHNA and CDR2 YSLEER. V was shortened by 0 bases and J by 8 bases, with 11 bases between the two germline ends. This CDR3 is built from 15 residues. In nucleotides, the CDR3 is TGCGCCAGCAGCCAAGATACGCAGGGATATTCACCCCTCCACTTT. Translating it yields CASSQDTQGYSPLHF.

V is TRBV29-1 and J is TRBJ2-2; TRBD1 matches at 8 bases. Germline V gene lookup returns CDR1 SQVTM and CDR2 ANQGSEA. The CDR3 sequence is 14 residues long. V dropped 7 bases and J dropped 1; count of bases not matched to a gene: 5. The CDR3 DNA reads as TGCAGCGCTTCCGGGACAGGGAACACCGGGGAGCTGTTTTTT. This encodes CSASGTGNTGELFF.